This paragraph covers one T cell receptor beta chain sequence. The source of the sample is a study of ipilimumab plus nivolumab after autologous stem cell transplantation. Checkpoint therapy with ipilimumab 1 mg/kg began 14 to 28 days after transplant. TCRdb's copy holds only in-frame clones and misses some; the assay was immunoSEQ multiplex PCR. The sample holds approximately 80,000 clones; 83% are singletons and the top ten take 2.2%. Per the germline V gene, CDR1 is GTSNPN and CDR2 is SVGIG (reference sequence). The ends lost 5 bases at V and 4 bases at J; junction bases unmatched: 14. This CDR3 comprises 16 residues.

V is TRBV30 and J is TRBJ2-5, with 9 nucleotides matching TRBD2. This material consisted of PBMCs, taken in a trial of ipilimumab plus nivolumab as post-transplant consolidation. The TCR comes from a male donor with diffuse large B-cell lymphoma. CDR3 region: CAWGFPQTSGGETQYF. CDR3 bases: TGTGCCTGGGGCTTTCCCCAGACTAGCGGAGGAGAGACCCAGTACTTC.